In its sample, the clone carrying this T cell receptor beta chain was seen many times. The junction had 2 bases not matched to a gene; V was cut back by 5 bases and J by 5 bases. Per germline, CDR1 SQVTM and CDR2 ANQGSEA. The CDR3 extends over 12 amino acids. Through MiXCR, TCRdb re-clonotyped the PCR reads. The sample lists some 86,000 clones; around 12% were seen once. The data originate from a study of metastatic and nonmetastatic thyroid tumors. Patients underwent thyroid surgery, and none had received any treatment before it. The V and J genes are TRBV29-1 and TRBJ2-5; 10 positions match TRBD2. The sequence was obtained from a female donor with papillary thyroid cancer or a benign thyroid nodule (not recorded which). Some clones in this sample may be carry-over from other donors' samples. Specimen: tumor tissue. Written as DNA, the CDR3 is TGCAGCGTTACTAGCGGGACGGAGACCCAGTACTTC. Residues: CSVTSGTETQYF.